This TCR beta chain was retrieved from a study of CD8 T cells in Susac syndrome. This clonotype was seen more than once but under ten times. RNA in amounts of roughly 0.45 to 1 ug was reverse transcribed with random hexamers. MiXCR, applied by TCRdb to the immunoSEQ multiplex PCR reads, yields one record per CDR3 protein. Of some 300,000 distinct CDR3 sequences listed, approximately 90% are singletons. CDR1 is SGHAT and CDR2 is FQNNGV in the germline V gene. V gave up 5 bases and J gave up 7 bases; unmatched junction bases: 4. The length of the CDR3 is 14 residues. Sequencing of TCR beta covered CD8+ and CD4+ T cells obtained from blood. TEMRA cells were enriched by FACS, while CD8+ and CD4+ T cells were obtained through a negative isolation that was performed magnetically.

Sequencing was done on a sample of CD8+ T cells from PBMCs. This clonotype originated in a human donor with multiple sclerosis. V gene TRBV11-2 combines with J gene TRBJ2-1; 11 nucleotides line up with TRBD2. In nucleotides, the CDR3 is TGTGCCAGCAGCATTCTAGCGGGAGGTAATGAGCAGTTCTTC. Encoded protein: CASSILAGGNEQFF.